These T cell receptor beta chains were read from a single sample in a study of glioma-infiltrating T cells. TCRdb re-analysed the multiplex PCR reads in MiXCR, keeping a single row per CDR3 protein. The table records 100,000 to 150,000 distinct CDR3 sequences, roughly 24% of them present only once. What was sequenced was glioma tissue, nonneoplastic brain tissue, or PBMCs (not recorded which). These TCRs come from a human donor with low-grade glioma or glioblastoma, undergoing nonglioma brain surgery, or in good health (not recorded which). Each CDR3 is given with its conserved first and last residue. D genes are given only for firm matches. Clone size appears in some rows only: once, few, many, or a class for an expanded clone.

j_call | d_call | v_call | clone_size | cdr3_nt | cdr3_aa
TRBJ1-3 | . | TRBV10-3 | . | TGTGCCATCAGGGGGGACGCCTCTGGAAACACCATATATTTT | CAIRGDASGNTIYF
TRBJ1-2 | TRBD1 | TRBV12-5 | many | TGTGCTAGTGGTTTGCCGGGACAGAATGGCTACACCTTC | CASGLPGQNGYTF
TRBJ1-5 | . | TRBV28 | many | TGTGCCAGCAGTTATGATAGCAATCAGCCCCAGCATTTT | CASSYDSNQPQHF
TRBJ2-1 | . | TRBV29-1 | many | TGCAGCGTTGAAGGGACTATGCGGGGTAGTGAGCAGTTCTTC | CSVEGTMRGSEQFF
TRBJ2-3 | . | TRBV6-1 | many | TGTGCCAGCAGGGTAAATAGCGGAGGGCGCTCCACAGATACGCAGTATTTT | CASRVNSGGRSTDTQYF
TRBJ2-7 | TRBD2 | TRBV2 | many | TGTGCCAGCAGTAACGGACTAGCAGTCGAGCAGTACTTC | CASSNGLAVEQYF
TRBJ1-6 | . | TRBV7-2 | many | TGTGCCAGCACCCCGGCCGGGAACTATAATTCACCCCTCCACTTT | CASTPAGNYNSPLHF
TRBJ2-3 | . | TRBV12-3/TRBV12-4 | many | TGTGCCAGCAGTGCCGAGATGACAGATACGCAGTATTTT | CASSAEMTDTQYF
TRBJ1-1 | . | TRBV19 | . | TGTGCCAGTAGTATCGGGAAAATGAACACTGAAGCTTTCTTT | CASSIGKMNTEAFF
TRBJ2-3 | TRBD1 | TRBV6-1 | many | TGTGCCAGCATAGAGGGACAGGGGGTAGCAGATACGCAGTATTTT | CASIEGQGVADTQYF
TRBJ2-7 | . | TRBV29-1 | . | TGCAGCGTTGATATGGGCCTCGAGCAGTACTTC | CSVDMGLEQYF
TRBJ2-7 | . | TRBV6-5 | few | TGTGCCAGCAGTTACTGGCGTGACATGAGCTACGAGCAGTACTTC | CASSYWRDMSYEQYF
TRBJ1-3 | TRBD1 | TRBV28 | . | TGTGCCAGCAGTTTTGCCTTGGGACAGACCATCTCTGAAAACACCATATATTTT | CASSFALGQTISENTIYF
TRBJ2-1 | TRBD2 | TRBV7-7 | many | TGTGCCAGCAGCGTGGGACTAGCGGGCAACAATGAGCAGTTCTTC | CASSVGLAGNNEQFF
TRBJ2-2 | . | TRBV24-1 | many | TGTGCCACCAAGGGCGACACCGGGGAGCTGTTTTTT | CATKGDTGELFF
TRBJ2-1 | TRBD2 | TRBV9 | few | TGTGCCAGCAGCGTAGGGGGGAGCGGGAGGGCGGATGAGCAGTTCTTC | CASSVGGSGRADEQFF
TRBJ2-1 | . | TRBV9 | . | TGTGCCAGCAGCGTTGGGACGGTTTATCACAATGAGCAGTTCTTC | CASSVGTVYHNEQFF
TRBJ2-5 | TRBD2 | TRBV6-1 | many | TGTGCCAGCAGTTCTAGCATAGCGGGAGGGGAAGAGACCCAGTACTTC | CASSSSIAGGEETQYF
TRBJ1-1 | . | TRBV4-1 | . | TGCGCCAGCACCAATACTGAATCCATGAACACTGAAGCTTTCTTT | CASTNTESMNTEAFF
TRBJ1-2 | TRBD1 | TRBV29-1 | few | TGCAGCGTTCCGGGGGAACAGGGGGATGGCTACACCTTC | CSVPGEQGDGYTF
TRBJ1-6 | . | TRBV4-3 | many | TGCGCCAGCAGCCAAGAGTCGGACGTGGGTTCACCCCTCCACTTT | CASSQESDVGSPLHF
TRBJ2-3 | . | TRBV2 | many | TGTGCCAGCAAATACGCCGCAGATACGCAGTATTTT | CASKYAADTQYF
TRBJ2-7 | . | TRBV29-1 | many | TGCAGCGTTTACCGACAGCTAAGGGGATCCTACGAGCAGTACTTC | CSVYRQLRGSYEQYF
TRBJ2-3 | . | TRBV10-3 | many | TGTGCCATCAGCCGGGATGGCAGCACAGATACGCAGTATTTT | CAISRDGSTDTQYF
TRBJ2-5 | . | TRBV5-1 | few | TGCGCCAGCAGCTTGGCTACCGGGAGAGAGACCCAGTACTTC | CASSLATGRETQYF
TRBJ1-2 | . | TRBV20-1 | many | TGCAGTCCTACCATGGGGGAAAACTATGGCTACACCTTC | CSPTMGENYGYTF
TRBJ1-1 | . | TRBV28 | many | TGTGCCAGCAGTTCGGGGGAGGGCCACACTGAAGCTTTCTTT | CASSSGEGHTEAFF
TRBJ2-7 | . | TRBV16 | many | TGTGCCAGCAGCCAACCTTCCGGGGTTGGGCAGTACTTC | CASSQPSGVGQYF
TRBJ2-3 | TRBD1 | TRBV29-1 | few | TGCAGCGTTGCGGTGGCAGGGGGCCATTATTTT | CSVAVAGGHYF
TRBJ2-1 | . | TRBV30 | . | TGTGCCTGGAGTCGGAGCGGCAGCTCCTACAATGAGCAGTTCTTC | CAWSRSGSSYNEQFF
TRBJ2-1 | TRBD2 | TRBV6-1 | many | TGTGCCAGCAGCTCCACTAGCGGAGATGGAAATGAGCAGTTCTTC | CASSSTSGDGNEQFF
TRBJ2-1 | TRBD2 | TRBV19 | . | TGTGCCAGTAGTCCCCAGGGACTAGCATTGAAATGGGATGAGCAGTTCTTC | CASSPQGLALKWDEQFF
TRBJ2-5 | . | TRBV3-1 | . | TGTGCCAGCATGGGAGCGGCGGAGACCCAGTACTTC | CASMGAAETQYF
TRBJ2-7 | . | TRBV9 | . | TGTGCCAGCAGCGTAGGGTTCGAGGAAGCCTACGAGCAGTACTTC | CASSVGFEEAYEQYF
TRBJ2-3 | . | TRBV7-3 | many | TGTGCCAGCAGCCCCCAGCCGTCGTCAGATACGCAGTATTTT | CASSPQPSSDTQYF
TRBJ2-1 | . | TRBV14 | few | TGTGCCAGCAGCCAGCCCGGGGCCCCCCGGGATGAGCAGTTCTTC | CASSQPGAPRDEQFF
TRBJ2-1 | . | TRBV24-1 | many | TGTGCCACCGCCCCGCCACGGGAGAAGGGCAATGAGCAGTTCTTC | CATAPPREKGNEQFF
TRBJ2-7 | . | TRBV14 | . | TGTGCCAGCAGCCAAATTGGGTGGCAGACCGAGGCCCCCAGCGAGCAGTACTTC | CASSQIGWQTEAPSEQYF
TRBJ2-1 | TRBD2 | TRBV30 | . | TGTGCCTGGAGTGTACTAGCGGGGGGATACAATGAGCAGTTCTTC | CAWSVLAGGYNEQFF
TRBJ2-3 | TRBD1 | TRBV5-4 | few | TGTGCCAGCAGCCAACCGGGACAGTTAAGCACAGATACGCAGTATTTT | CASSQPGQLSTDTQYF
TRBJ2-5 | . | TRBV29-1 | few | TGCAGCGGGCGATTGGGAGGGGGTCTCCAAGAGACCCAGTACTTC | CSGRLGGGLQETQYF
TRBJ2-7 | . | TRBV15 | many | TGTGCCACCAGCAGAGGGTGGGGCAACTCCGTCGAGCAGTACTTC | CATSRGWGNSVEQYF
TRBJ1-1 | . | TRBV29-1 | many | TGCAGCGTTCAGGTTAACGGGAACACTGAAGCTTTCTTT | CSVQVNGNTEAFF
TRBJ2-7 | . | TRBV20-1 | many | TGCAGTGCGGAGGGGGGGTCAACAGGGAAGGAATCCTTC | CSAEGGSTGKESF
TRBJ2-3 | TRBD1 | TRBV15 | many | TGTGCCACCAGCACAAAGCCTTCGGAGAGGGACAGGGGGACAGATACGCAGTATTTT | CATSTKPSERDRGTDTQYF
TRBJ2-5 | . | TRBV4-2 | . | TGTGCCAGCAGCCAAATGTACGGTCAAGAGACCCAGTACTTC | CASSQMYGQETQYF
TRBJ2-1 | TRBD2 | TRBV5-4 | . | TGTGCCAGCAGCTTGAAAAGCGGGAGTTCTTTCAATGAGCAGTTCTTC | CASSLKSGSSFNEQFF
TRBJ1-4 | . | TRBV28 | many | TGTGCCAGCAATAGTTTAGCAACTAATGAAAAACTGTTTTTT | CASNSLATNEKLFF
TRBJ1-6 | . | TRBV20-1 | . | TGCAGTGCTAGGGCCCTCATCAATAATTCACCCATCCACTTT | CSARALINNSPIHF
TRBJ2-5 | . | TRBV12-3/TRBV12-4 | . | TGTGCCAGCAGTTTTAGCGACGCTTACCGGGAGACCCAGTACTTC | CASSFSDAYRETQYF
TRBJ2-3 | TRBD2 | TRBV6-1 | many | TGTGCCAGCAGCCAGCACTCTAGCGGGAGATTGACAGATACGCAGTATTTT | CASSQHSSGRLTDTQYF
TRBJ1-2 | . | TRBV28 | many | TGTGCCAGCTACCGGATACCCTATGGCTACACCTTC | CASYRIPYGYTF
TRBJ1-1 | . | TRBV2 | many | TGTGCCAGCAGGGGCCAGGGTCGCACCATGAACACTGAAGCTTTCTTT | CASRGQGRTMNTEAFF
TRBJ1-3 | . | TRBV4-2 | . | TGTGCCAGCAGACAAGTAACCTCGTGGAACACCATATATTTT | CASRQVTSWNTIYF
TRBJ2-3 | TRBD2 | TRBV19 | . | TGTGCCAGCAGATGGGGGGGTAGCACAGATACGCAGTATTTT | CASRWGGSTDTQYF
TRBJ2-1 | TRBD2 | TRBV20-1 | many | TGCAGTGCTTATACTAGCGGGATCTACAATGAGCAGTTCTTC | CSAYTSGIYNEQFF